Listed below are T cell receptor beta chains from one sample, sequenced in a study of blood T cell repertoires in COVID-19. The table came from immunoSEQ multiplex PCR; TCRdb's copy has only in-frame clones and leaves some out. Of more than 250,000 clones listed, 92% are singletons. The sample consisted of PBMCs or T cells enriched from blood (not recorded which). The source of these receptors is a woman aged 25 to 39 who had recovered from COVID-19. Both conserved end residues are part of each CDR3. A D gene is named only where the DNA matches it firmly. The listing skips clone size in some rows; elsewhere it reads once, few, many or a size class.

DNA,CDR3,J,V,size,D
TGCGCCAGCCAGAGTAAAGGGACAGGGACATACGAGCAGTACTTC,CASQSKGTGTYEQYF,TRBJ2-7,TRBV10-2,NA,TRBD1
TGTGCCAGCAGCCCAGCGGCGGGTAGTAGGTCACCCCTCCACTTT,CASSPAAGSRSPLHF,TRBJ1-6,TRBV7-2,NA,NA
TGTGCCAGCAGTGAAGTTGCAGGGGGACCCTACGAGCAGTACTTC,CASSEVAGGPYEQYF,TRBJ2-7,TRBV6-1,NA,TRBD1
TGTGCCAGTAGTACCGGACGGGACTTTTGGAATTCACCCCTCCACTTT,CASSTGRDFWNSPLHF,TRBJ1-6,TRBV19,NA,NA
TGTGCCAGCAAACAGGGCCCGAACACTGAAGCTTTCTTT,CASKQGPNTEAFF,TRBJ1-1,TRBV2,NA,NA
TGTGCCAGCAGTTTAGTTGGGACAGAAGTCTACGAGCAGTACTTC,CASSLVGTEVYEQYF,TRBJ2-7,TRBV27,NA,TRBD1
TGCGCCAGCAGCCAAGGTTTAGGGGAGCTGTTTTTT,CASSQGLGELFF,TRBJ2-2,TRBV4-1,NA,NA
TGTGCCAGTAGTGCACAGGGCGGTGGGGTTAATGGCTACACCTTC,CASSAQGGGVNGYTF,TRBJ1-2,TRBV19,once,NA
TGCAGTGCTAGTGCGCTAGCGAAGAACACCGGGGAGCTGTTTTTT,CSASALAKNTGELFF,TRBJ2-2,TRBV20-1,once,NA
TGTGCCAGTAGTATCTCTAGCGGGGGGGCAATCACCTACAATGAGCAGTTCTTC,CASSISSGGAITYNEQFF,TRBJ2-1,TRBV19,NA,TRBD2
TGTGCCTGGAGTTTGTCAGGGGGACCCTACGAGCAGTACTTC,CAWSLSGGPYEQYF,TRBJ2-7,TRBV30,NA,TRBD1
TGTGCCAGCAGCCAGGCAGGAACTCCTTTCTCCGGGGAGCTGTTTTTT,CASSQAGTPFSGELFF,TRBJ2-2,TRBV3-1/TRBV3-2,NA,NA
TGTGCCAGCAGCGTTACAGGGGGCTCCTACAATGAGCAGTTCTTC,CASSVTGGSYNEQFF,TRBJ2-1,TRBV11-2,once,TRBD1
TGTGCCACCAGGACAGCCTCTGGAAACACCATATATTTT,CATRTASGNTIYF,TRBJ1-3,TRBV12-3/TRBV12-4,NA,NA
TGTGCCAGCAGAGGACTAGCGGGGCCTAGCACAGATACGCAGTATTTT,CASRGLAGPSTDTQYF,TRBJ2-3,TRBV28,NA,TRBD2
TGTGCCAGCAGCAAGGGGGGACAGGCCTACGAGCAGTACTTC,CASSKGGQAYEQYF,TRBJ2-7,TRBV7-3,NA,TRBD1
TGTGCCACCAGCCCCCCGAGAGAGGGACTGAGAGGCTACACCTTC,CATSPPREGLRGYTF,TRBJ1-2,TRBV15,NA,NA
TGTGCCAGCAGTTTAACTAGCGGGAGAGGGGAGCTGTTTTTT,CASSLTSGRGELFF,TRBJ2-2,TRBV28,NA,TRBD2
TGTGCCAGCAGCTCCCGAGCGGGGAGCTCCTACGAGCAGTACTTC,CASSSRAGSSYEQYF,TRBJ2-7,TRBV5-4,NA,TRBD2
TGTGCCAGCAGGCGACAGGGGGCGGTCACTGAAGCTTTCTTT,CASRRQGAVTEAFF,TRBJ1-1,TRBV28,NA,TRBD1
TGTGCCAGCAGCTTGTTCCAGGGGGACGAGCAGTACTTC,CASSLFQGDEQYF,TRBJ2-7,TRBV5-5,NA,TRBD1
TGTGCCAGCAGCTTAAGAGGGACTTCTCAAGAGACCCAGTACTTC,CASSLRGTSQETQYF,TRBJ2-5,TRBV7-2,once,NA
TGTGCCAGCAGCCCTACAGGGAAATATGGCTACACCTTC,CASSPTGKYGYTF,TRBJ1-2,TRBV3-1/TRBV3-2,NA,NA
TGTGCCAGCAGCCCCAGCGGCAGCTCCCTGGGTGAGCAGTTCTTC,CASSPSGSSLGEQFF,TRBJ2-1,TRBV3-1/TRBV3-2,NA,NA
TGTGCCAGCAGCTTGGCAAATGAAAAACTGTTTTTT,CASSLANEKLFF,TRBJ1-4,TRBV5-5,NA,NA
TGCGCCAGCAGTGAGTCCGAGCGGAGCTCCTACAATGAGCAGTTCTTC,CASSESERSSYNEQFF,TRBJ2-1,TRBV10-2,NA,NA
TGCGCCAGCAGCCAAGCAACCGGGACAGGGCTTTTCGGGGAGCTGTTTTTT,CASSQATGTGLFGELFF,TRBJ2-2,TRBV4-3,NA,TRBD1
TGTGCCACAGTGATCGACAACTCAAACTATGGCTACACCTTC,CATVIDNSNYGYTF,TRBJ1-2,TRBV28,NA,NA
TGTGCCTGGAGTTTAACGGGGGACCTTACCGAGCAGTACTTC,CAWSLTGDLTEQYF,TRBJ2-7,TRBV30,NA,NA
TGCGCCAGCCGCCGGTCTAGCTCCTACAATGAGCAGTTCTTC,CASRRSSSYNEQFF,TRBJ2-1,TRBV5-1,NA,NA
TGTGCCAGCAGTTACTCGGTCCACAGCTCCTACGAGCAGTACTTC,CASSYSVHSSYEQYF,TRBJ2-7,TRBV6-5,NA,NA
TGTGCCAGCAGCGATAGGACTAGCGGGAGATTAGAGCAGTACTTC,CASSDRTSGRLEQYF,TRBJ2-7,TRBV7-2,NA,TRBD2
TGTGCCAGCAGCCAAGACGCCGGGTTGATTTCACCCCTCCACTTT,CASSQDAGLISPLHF,TRBJ1-6,TRBV3-1/TRBV3-2,NA,NA
TGTGCCAGCAGCGCGGGACAGGGTGGGTACAATGAGCAGTTCTTC,CASSAGQGGYNEQFF,TRBJ2-1,TRBV9,NA,TRBD1
TGTGCCAGCAGCCCGACCGAGGTTGGAGGCTACACCTTC,CASSPTEVGGYTF,TRBJ1-2,TRBV6-5,NA,NA
TGTGCCAGCAGTGAACACAGGGGAAGAGGCGAGCAGTACTTC,CASSEHRGRGEQYF,TRBJ2-7,TRBV25-1,once,TRBD1
TGTGCCAGCAGCTCCGGGACTAGGGCAGCAGAGACCCAGTACTTC,CASSSGTRAAETQYF,TRBJ2-5,TRBV5-4,once,TRBD2
TGTGCCAGCAGCGGACCTTGGGGCGCGGTAGTCGGCTACACCTTC,CASSGPWGAVVGYTF,TRBJ1-2,TRBV7-3,NA,NA
TGCGCCAGCAGCCACGGAGGGGCTAGCGGGGGCCTCTACGAGCAGTACTTC,CASSHGGASGGLYEQYF,TRBJ2-7,TRBV4-3,NA,TRBD2
TGTGCCAGCAGTTTTTTTCTCAGGCCACAAGAGACCCAGTACTTC,CASSFFLRPQETQYF,TRBJ2-5,TRBV28,NA,NA
TGTGCCGGTCTCGCGGGGGGATCCTACGAGCAGTACTTC,CAGLAGGSYEQYF,TRBJ2-7,TRBV30,NA,TRBD2
TGTGCCAGTAGTATGCCCACAGGGGCGCAGCCCCAGCATTTT,CASSMPTGAQPQHF,TRBJ1-5,TRBV19,NA,TRBD1
TGTGCCAGCAGCCCGGGGGAGGAGGGTGGCTACACCTTC,CASSPGEEGGYTF,TRBJ1-2,TRBV3-1/TRBV3-2,NA,NA
TGTGCCAGCGCGGGGGGAATCTCTAGCACAGATACGCAGTATTTT,CASAGGISSTDTQYF,TRBJ2-3,TRBV9,NA,TRBD2
TGTGCCAGCACCTCCGGTGGCACAGATACGCAGTATTTT,CASTSGGTDTQYF,TRBJ2-3,TRBV13,once,NA
TGTGCCAGCAGCTCGAAAACAGGGAGCACAGATACGCAGTATTTT,CASSSKTGSTDTQYF,TRBJ2-3,TRBV5-4,NA,NA